Sequencing of this T cell receptor (beta chain) was carried out in a study of T cells after yellow fever vaccination. Study context: Preparation used SMART-Seq v4 Ultra Low Input for the low-cell-number fractions. General study points: Abundant clonotypes from the bulk population could have been carried over as contaminants into FACS-sorted repertoires. The booster response re-showed most primary clones: over 95% CD4, approximately 86% CD8. The CD4 compartment and the CD8 compartment contained a small share of clonotypes in common.

TCRdb analysed the 5' RACE reads with MiXCR anew, one entry per CDR3 protein. The data hold fewer than 450,000 distinct CDR3 sequences, with 7% to 10% observed a single time. The CDR3 loop spans 14 amino acids. Trimming at V came to 7 bases and at J to 7 bases, leaving 11 bases not matched to a gene. Germline V gene lookup returns CDR1 SGHTA and CDR2 FQGNSA. The table lists this clonotype with many counts. Its target is unknown. Sequencing used PBMCs, obtained around 45 days after the first yellow fever vaccination. This chain uses TRBV7-2 with TRBJ2-3, with TRBD1 matching over 7 bases. This TCR was recovered from a man aged 18-30 years who received the YFV17D yellow fever vaccine. This CDR3 reads CASTLPGQRHTQYF. For the CDR3, the DNA is TGTGCCAGCACCCTGCCGGGACAGAGGCATACGCAGTATTTT.